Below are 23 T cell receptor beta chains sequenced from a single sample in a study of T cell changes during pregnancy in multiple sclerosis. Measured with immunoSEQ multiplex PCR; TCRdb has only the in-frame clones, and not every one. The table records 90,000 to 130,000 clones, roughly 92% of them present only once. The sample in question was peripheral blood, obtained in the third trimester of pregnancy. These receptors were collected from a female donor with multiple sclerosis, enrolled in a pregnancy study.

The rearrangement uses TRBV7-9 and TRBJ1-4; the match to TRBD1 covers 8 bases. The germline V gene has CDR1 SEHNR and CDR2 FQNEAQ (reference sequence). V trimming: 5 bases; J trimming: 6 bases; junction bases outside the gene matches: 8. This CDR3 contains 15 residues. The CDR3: CASSATTGAHEKLFF. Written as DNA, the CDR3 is TGTGCCAGCAGCGCAACGACAGGGGCTCATGAAAAACTGTTTTTT.

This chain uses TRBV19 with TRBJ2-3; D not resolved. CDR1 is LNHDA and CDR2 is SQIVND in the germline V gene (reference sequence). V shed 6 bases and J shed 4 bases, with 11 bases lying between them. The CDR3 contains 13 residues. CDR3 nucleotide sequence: TGTGCCAGTAGGAGCCGGTCCGCAGATACGCAGTATTTT. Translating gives CASRSRSADTQYF.

CDR3 DNA sequence: TGTGCCAGCTCACCAAGGTTAGCGGAAGATACGCAGTATTTT. Its translation is CASSPRLAEDTQYF. The chain has TRBV18 and TRBJ2-3; D may be TRBD2 (6 bases). The germline V gene encodes CDR1 KGHSH and CDR2 LQKENI. Trimming removed 2 bases from V and 5 bases from J, with 11 bases in between. CDR3 length: 14 residues. The full variable domain, rest sourced from reference TRBV18 and TRBJ2-3, is NAGVMQNPRHLVRRRGQEARLRCSPMKGHSHVYWYRQLPEEGLKFMVYLQKENIIDESGMPKERFSAEFPKEGPSILRIQQVVRGDSAAYFCASSPRLAEDTQYFGPGTRLTVL.

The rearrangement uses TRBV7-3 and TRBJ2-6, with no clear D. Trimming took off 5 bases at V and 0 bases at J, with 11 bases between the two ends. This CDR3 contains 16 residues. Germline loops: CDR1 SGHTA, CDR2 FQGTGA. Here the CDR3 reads CASSEEPSSGANVLTF. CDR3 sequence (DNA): TGTGCCAGCAGCGAGGAACCCAGCTCTGGGGCCAACGTCCTGACTTTC.

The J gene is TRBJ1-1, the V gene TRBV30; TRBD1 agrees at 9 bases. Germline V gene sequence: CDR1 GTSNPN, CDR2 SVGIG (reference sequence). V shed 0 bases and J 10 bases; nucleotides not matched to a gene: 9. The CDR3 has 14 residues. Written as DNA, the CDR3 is TGTGCCTGGAGTGTACTTCGGGGACAGGGTGGAGCTTTCTTT. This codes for CAWSVLRGQGGAFF. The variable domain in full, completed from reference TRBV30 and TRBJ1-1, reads SQTIHQWPATLVQPVGSPLSLECTVEGTSNPNLYWYRQAAGRGLQLLFYSVGIGQISSEVPQNLSASRPQDRQFILSSKKLLLSDSGFYLCAWSVLRGQGGAFFGQGTRLTVV.

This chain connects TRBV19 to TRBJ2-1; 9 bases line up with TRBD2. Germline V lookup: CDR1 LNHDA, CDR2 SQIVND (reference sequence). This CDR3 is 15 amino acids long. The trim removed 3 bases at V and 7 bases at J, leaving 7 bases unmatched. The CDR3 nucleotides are TGTGCCAGTAGTATTATAGCGGGAGTCGGAAATGAGCAGTTCTTC. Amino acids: CASSIIAGVGNEQFF.

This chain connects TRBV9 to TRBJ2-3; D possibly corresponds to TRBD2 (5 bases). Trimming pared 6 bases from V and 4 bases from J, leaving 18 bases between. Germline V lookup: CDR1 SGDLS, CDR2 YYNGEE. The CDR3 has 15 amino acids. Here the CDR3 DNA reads TGTGCCAGCAAACCAAAGGGAGAGGTCCCAGATACGCAGTATTTT. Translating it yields CASKPKGEVPDTQYF. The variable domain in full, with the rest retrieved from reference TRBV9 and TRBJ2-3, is DSGVTQTPKHLITATGQRVTLRCSPRSGDLSVYWYQQSLDQGLQFLIQYYNGEERAKGNILERFSAQQFPDLHSELNLSSLELGDSALYFCASKPKGEVPDTQYFGPGTRLTVL.

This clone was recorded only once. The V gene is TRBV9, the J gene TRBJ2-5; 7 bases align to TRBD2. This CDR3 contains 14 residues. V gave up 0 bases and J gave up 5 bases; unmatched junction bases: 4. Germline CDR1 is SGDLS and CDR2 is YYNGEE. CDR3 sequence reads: CASSVAGGGETQYF. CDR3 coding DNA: TGTGCCAGCAGCGTAGCGGGAGGAGGGGAGACCCAGTACTTC.

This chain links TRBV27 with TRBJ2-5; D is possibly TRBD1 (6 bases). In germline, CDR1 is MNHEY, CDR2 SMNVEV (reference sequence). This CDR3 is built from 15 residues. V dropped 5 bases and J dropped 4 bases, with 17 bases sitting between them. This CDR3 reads CASSGSARGRETQYF. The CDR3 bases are TGTGCCAGCAGTGGAAGCGCCAGGGGCCGAGAGACCCAGTACTTC.

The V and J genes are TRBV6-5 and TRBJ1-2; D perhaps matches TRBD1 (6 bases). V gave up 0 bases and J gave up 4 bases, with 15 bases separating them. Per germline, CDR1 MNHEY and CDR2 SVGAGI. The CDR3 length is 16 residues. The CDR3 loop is CASSYSSGDPSYGYTF. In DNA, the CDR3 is TGTGCCAGCAGTTACTCATCAGGGGACCCTTCCTATGGCTACACCTTC.

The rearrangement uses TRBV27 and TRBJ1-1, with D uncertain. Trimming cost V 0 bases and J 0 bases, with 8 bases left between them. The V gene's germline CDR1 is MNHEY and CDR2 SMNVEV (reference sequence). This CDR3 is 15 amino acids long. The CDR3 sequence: CASSLSWGVNTEAFF. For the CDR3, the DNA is TGTGCCAGCAGTTTATCTTGGGGAGTGAACACTGAAGCTTTCTTT.

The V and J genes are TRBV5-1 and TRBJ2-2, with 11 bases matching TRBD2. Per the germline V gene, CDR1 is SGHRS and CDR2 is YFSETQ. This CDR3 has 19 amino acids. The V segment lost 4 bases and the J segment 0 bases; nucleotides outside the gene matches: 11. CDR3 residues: CASSPSGRPVMPNTGELFF. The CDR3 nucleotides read TGCGCCAGCAGCCCTAGCGGGAGGCCAGTCATGCCGAACACCGGGGAGCTGTTTTTT.

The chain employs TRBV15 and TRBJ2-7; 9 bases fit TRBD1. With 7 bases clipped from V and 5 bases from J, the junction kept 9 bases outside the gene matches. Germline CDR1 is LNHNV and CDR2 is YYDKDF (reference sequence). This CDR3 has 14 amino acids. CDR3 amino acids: CATKPRTGEHEQYF. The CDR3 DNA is TGTGCCACCAAACCCCGGACAGGGGAACACGAGCAGTACTTC.

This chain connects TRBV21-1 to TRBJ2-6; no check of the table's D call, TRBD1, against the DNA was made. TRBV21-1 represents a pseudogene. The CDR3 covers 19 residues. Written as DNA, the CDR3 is TGTGCCAGCAGCAAATCGTCTCGGGACAGGGGGCTTGGGGCCAACGTCCTGACTTTC. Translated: CASSKSSRDRGLGANVLTF.

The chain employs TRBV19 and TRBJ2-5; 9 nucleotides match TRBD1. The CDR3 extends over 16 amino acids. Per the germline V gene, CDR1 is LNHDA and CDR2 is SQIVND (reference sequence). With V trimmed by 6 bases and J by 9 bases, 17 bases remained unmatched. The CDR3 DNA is TGTGCCAGTAGCGGCATATACAGACAGGGGGTTGGGTCCCAGTACTTC. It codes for CASSGIYRQGVGSQYF.

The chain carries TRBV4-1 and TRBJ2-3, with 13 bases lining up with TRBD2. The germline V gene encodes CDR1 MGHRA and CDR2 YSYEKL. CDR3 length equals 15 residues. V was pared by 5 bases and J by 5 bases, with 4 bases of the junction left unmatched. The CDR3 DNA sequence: TGCGCCAGCAGCGTCGGACTAGCGGGAGTAGATACGCAGTATTTT. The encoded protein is CASSVGLAGVDTQYF.

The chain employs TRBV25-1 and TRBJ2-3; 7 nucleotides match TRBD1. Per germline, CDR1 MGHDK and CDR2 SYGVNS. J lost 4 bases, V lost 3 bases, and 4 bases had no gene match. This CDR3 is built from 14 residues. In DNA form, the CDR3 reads TGTGCCAGCAGTGACCACGACAGGGCAGATACGCAGTATTTT. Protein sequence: CASSDHDRADTQYF.

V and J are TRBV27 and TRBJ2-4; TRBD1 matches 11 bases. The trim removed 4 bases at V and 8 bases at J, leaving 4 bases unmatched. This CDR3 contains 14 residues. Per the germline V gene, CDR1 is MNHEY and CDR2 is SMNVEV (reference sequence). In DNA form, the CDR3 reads TGTGCCAGCAGTTGGGGGGGACAGGGGGACATTCAGTACTTC. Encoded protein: CASSWGGQGDIQYF.

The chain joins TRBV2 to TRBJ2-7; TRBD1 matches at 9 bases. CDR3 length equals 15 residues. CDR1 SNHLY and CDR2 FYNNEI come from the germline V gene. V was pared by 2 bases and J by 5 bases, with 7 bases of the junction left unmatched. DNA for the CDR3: TGTGCCAGCAGTGAATTGGGAACAGGGGGCAACGAGCAGTACTTC. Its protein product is CASSELGTGGNEQYF.

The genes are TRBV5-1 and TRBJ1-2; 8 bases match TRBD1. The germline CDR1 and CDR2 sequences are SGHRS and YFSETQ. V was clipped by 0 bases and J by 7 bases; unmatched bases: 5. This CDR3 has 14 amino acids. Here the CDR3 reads CASSLEGQGTGYTF. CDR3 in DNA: TGCGCCAGCAGCTTGGAAGGACAGGGAACTGGCTACACCTTC.

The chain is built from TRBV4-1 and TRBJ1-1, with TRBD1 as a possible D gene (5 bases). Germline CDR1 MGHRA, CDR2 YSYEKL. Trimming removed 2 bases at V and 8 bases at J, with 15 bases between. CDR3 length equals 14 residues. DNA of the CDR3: TGCGCCAGCAGCCAATACCAATTGGGGCGGGAAGCTTTCTTT. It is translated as CASSQYQLGREAFF.

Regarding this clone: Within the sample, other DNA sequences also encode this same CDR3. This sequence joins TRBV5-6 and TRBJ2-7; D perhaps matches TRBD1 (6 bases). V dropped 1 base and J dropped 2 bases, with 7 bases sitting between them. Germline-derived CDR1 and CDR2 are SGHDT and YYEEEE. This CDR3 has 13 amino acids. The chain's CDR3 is CASSLRQAYEQYF. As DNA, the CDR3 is TGTGCCAGCAGCTTGAGACAGGCCTACGAGCAGTACTTC.

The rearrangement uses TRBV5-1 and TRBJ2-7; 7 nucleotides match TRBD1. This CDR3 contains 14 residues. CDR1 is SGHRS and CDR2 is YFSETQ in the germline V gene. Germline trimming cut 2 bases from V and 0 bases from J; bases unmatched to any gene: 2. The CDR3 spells CASSFTGASYEQYF. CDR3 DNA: TGCGCCAGCAGCTTCACAGGGGCCTCCTACGAGCAGTACTTC. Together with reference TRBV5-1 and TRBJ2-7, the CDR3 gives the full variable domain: KAGVTQTPRYLIKTRGQQVTLSCSPISGHRSVSWYQQTPGQGLQFLFEYFSETQRNKGNFPGRFSGRQFSNSRSEMNVSTLELGDSALYLCASSFTGASYEQYFGPGTRLTVT.